These 28 T cell receptor beta chains share one sample of origin, sequenced in a study of neurological immune-mediated disorders. One entry per CDR3 protein results from TCRdb running MiXCR on the 5' RACE reads. Here the sample spans tens of thousands of distinct CDR3 sequences, roughly 3.2% being singletons. Material for sequencing was PBMCs. The receptors were gathered from a woman aged 45-60 years with multiple sclerosis.

Many counts were recorded for this clonotype. CDR3 protein: CAILGEGPEAFF. The CDR3 nucleotides are TGTGCCATCTTGGGGGAAGGGCCTGAAGCTTTCTTT. The V and J genes are TRBV10-3 and TRBJ1-1; D is possibly TRBD1 (5 bases). Per the germline V gene, CDR1 is ENHRY and CDR2 is SYGVKD. The CDR3 contains 12 residues. V was trimmed by 8 bases and J by 6 bases, leaving 13 bases between them.

This clonotype was counted many times. The CDR3 region has the DNA TGTGCCAGCAGTGAATTGGCAAGCAATCAGCCCCAGCATTTT. Translating gives CASSELASNQPQHF. The chain is built from TRBV25-1 and TRBJ1-5; no firm D call. With 1 base removed from V and 1 base from J, the gap between germline ends came to 5 bases. This CDR3 is 14 amino acids long. Germline CDR1 MGHDK, CDR2 SYGVNS.

This clonotype showed up many times. The CDR3 bases are TGTGCCAGCAGTTCCGACGGAGGGCCTGGAAACACCATATATTTT. It translates to CASSSDGGPGNTIYF. The V gene is TRBV6-6, the J gene TRBJ1-3; D unclear. Trimming stripped 4 bases from V and 2 bases from J, with 12 bases between. The CDR3 totals 15 residues. Per germline, CDR1 MNHNY and CDR2 SVGAGI (reference sequence).

This clonotype was found many times. The chain has TRBV6-5 and TRBJ1-6; a weak D match, TRBD1 (5 bases). Germline CDR1 is MNHEY and CDR2 is SVGAGI. CDR3 length: 15 amino acids. Trimming left V 4 bases short and J 7 bases short, with 14 bases between. The CDR3 region is CASSSGWRGNSPLHF. In nucleotides, the CDR3 is TGTGCCAGCAGTTCCGGTTGGAGGGGAAATTCACCCCTCCACTTT.

Many counts were recorded for this clonotype. This chain joins TRBV7-2 and TRBJ2-4; tentative D call: TRBD1 (5 bases). With 5 bases removed from V and 0 bases from J, the gap between germline ends came to 23 bases. Germline CDR1 and CDR2: SGHTA and FQGNSA. The CDR3 extends over 19 amino acids. CDR3 in DNA: TGTGCCAGCAGCCCTAGGGGTGGGGCGCCTCCCGTAGCCAAAAACATTCAGTACTTC. Translated, it gives CASSPRGGAPPVAKNIQYF.

This clonotype has a count of ten or more. The chain combines TRBV20-1 with TRBJ2-6; D may be TRBD1 (5 bases). V was trimmed by 6 bases and J by 2 bases, leaving 11 bases between them. CDR3 size: 14 residues. Germline-derived CDR1 and CDR2 are DFQATT and SNEGSKA (reference sequence). Here the CDR3 reads CSAATVTGANVLTF. CDR3 sequence (DNA): TGCAGTGCAGCGACAGTGACTGGGGCCAACGTCCTGACTTTC.

Worth noting for this clonotype: This may be a read error: a much more frequent sequence differs by one nucleotide. J is TRBJ2-7 and V is TRBV5-5; TRBD2 aligns across 10 bases. The CDR3 length is 15 residues. The germline V gene has CDR1 SGHKS and CDR2 YYEKEE (reference sequence). The CDR3 here is CANSLVLAGTYEQYF. DNA of the CDR3: TGTGCCAACAGCTTGGTACTAGCGGGGACCTACGAGCAGTACTTC.

This clonotype was detected ten times or more. The chain recombines TRBV12-5 with TRBJ2-7; 14 bases agree with TRBD2. V gave up 0 bases and J gave up 6 bases; unmatched junction bases: 13. CDR1 and CDR2 (germline): LGHNT, FRNRAP. This CDR3 is 19 amino acids long. CDR3 in DNA: TGTGCTAGTGGTTTGGTACCAGGGGCGACTAGCGGGGGGGCAATCGAGCAGTACTTC. It encodes CASGLVPGATSGGAIEQYF.

This clonotype was seen many times. The chain is built from TRBV21-1 and TRBJ2-3; the table gives TRBD2 as D, unverified against the DNA. TRBV21-1 is a pseudogene locus. The CDR3 runs 23 residues. Written as DNA, the CDR3 is TGTGCCAGCAGCGCGGAGCGGCTCAGGATAGGACTAGCGGATGCTACTAGCACAGATACGCAGTATTTT. This codes for CASSAERLRIGLADATSTDTQYF.

There are many counts of this clonotype. The V call is TRBV4-3, the J call TRBJ2-7; D ambiguous. V was cut by 1 base and J by 5 bases, with 6 bases left in between. CDR1 LGHNA and CDR2 YSLEER come from the germline V gene. The CDR3 runs to 12 residues. The CDR3 DNA sequence: TGCGCCAGCAGCCAAGTAGGCCACGAGCAGTACTTC. Protein sequence: CASSQVGHEQYF.

This clonotype appeared many times. This chain joins TRBV7-9 and TRBJ2-7, with D perhaps matching TRBD1 or TRBD2 (5 bases each). The V gene's germline CDR1 is SEHNR and CDR2 FQNEAQ (reference sequence). The CDR3 spans 16 residues. V gave up 5 bases and J gave up 2 bases, with 19 bases separating them. CDR3 DNA: TGTGCCAGCAGCCACCGCCGCCGAGGGGACCCCTACGAGCAGTACTTC. Its translation: CASSHRRRGDPYEQYF.

There are many counts of this clonotype. For the CDR3, the DNA is TGTGCCAGCAGCCATCGCGGCCCAGGGTTCGAGCAGTACTTC. This codes for CASSHRGPGFEQYF. The chain links TRBV12-3 or TRBV12-4 to TRBJ2-7, with a possible D match to TRBD1 (5 bases). The CDR3 is made up of 14 amino acids. V lost 6 bases, J lost 6 bases, and 18 bases lay in between.

This clonotype was recorded at least ten times. The rearrangement uses TRBV7-9 and TRBJ2-7, with 8 positions matching TRBD1. The CDR3 runs 15 residues. Germline trimming cut 5 bases from V and 0 bases from J; bases unmatched to any gene: 6. Germline CDR1 is SEHNR and CDR2 is FQNEAQ (reference sequence). CDR3 nucleotide sequence: TGTGCCAGCAGCCCGTCGGACAGGGCCTCCTACGAGCAGTACTTC. It is translated as CASSPSDRASYEQYF.

A word on this clonotype: A much larger clone differs by one base, so this may be a read error. The gene calls are TRBV29-1 and TRBJ2-7; 8 bases are shared with TRBD1. The CDR3 sequence is 14 residues long. Germline V gives CDR1 SQVTM, CDR2 ANQGSEA. The V gene end was trimmed by 4 bases and the J gene end by 7 bases; junction bases not matched to a gene: 12. Here the CDR3 reads CSVVGPDRVEEQYF. CDR3 in DNA: TGCAGCGTTGTGGGCCCGGACAGGGTCGAAGAGCAGTACTTC.

This clonotype has at least ten counts. The chain employs TRBV10-3 and TRBJ2-5; D is possibly TRBD2 (6 bases). The V and J ends lost 0 bases and 1 base respectively, with 6 bases between them. Per the germline V gene, CDR1 is ENHRY and CDR2 is SYGVKD. CDR3 length: 14 amino acids. The CDR3 loop is CAISESEGQETQYF. CDR3 coding DNA: TGTGCCATCAGTGAGTCGGAGGGCCAAGAGACCCAGTACTTC.

This clonotype was detected many times. This chain's CDR3 is CSALGSGGSSYNEQFF. The CDR3 DNA reads as TGCAGTGCATTAGGGAGCGGGGGGTCCTCCTACAATGAGCAGTTCTTC. V gene TRBV20-1 combines with J gene TRBJ2-1, with 9 bases lining up with TRBD2. The V segment lost 6 bases and the J segment 0 bases; nucleotides outside the gene matches: 9. Per germline, CDR1 DFQATT and CDR2 SNEGSKA (reference sequence). The CDR3 runs 16 residues.

This clonotype was counted many times. This chain uses TRBV20-1 with TRBJ2-1; D may be TRBD1 (7 bases). The CDR3 is 12 residues long. Trimming pared 3 bases from V and 11 bases from J, leaving 14 bases between. Germline lookup yields CDR1 DFQATT and CDR2 SNEGSKA (reference sequence). CDR3 sequence: CSARKEGAKQFF. The CDR3 bases are TGCAGTGCTAGGAAGGAGGGGGCCAAGCAGTTCTTC.

This clonotype was detected ten times or more. The J gene is TRBJ2-5, the V gene TRBV27, with 12 nucleotides matching TRBD2. The ends lost 6 bases at V and 2 bases at J; junction bases unmatched: 4. This CDR3 has 15 amino acids. Per germline, CDR1 MNHEY and CDR2 SMNVEV (reference sequence). This CDR3 reads CASRTLAGGQETQYF. The CDR3 DNA reads TGTGCCAGCAGGACCCTAGCGGGGGGGCAAGAGACCCAGTACTTC.

This clonotype was observed many times. The chain combines TRBV20-1 with TRBJ2-7; maybe TRBD1 (6 bases). V lost 1 base and J lost 1, with 8 bases in between. The length of the CDR3 is 13 residues. Germline CDR1 and CDR2: DFQATT and SNEGSKA (reference sequence). The CDR3 coding sequence is TGCAGTGCTAGAGCGGACAGTTCCTACGAGCAGTACTTC. Residues: CSARADSSYEQYF.

In its sample, this clonotype was seen a few times. This could be a read error, since a much larger clone is one nucleotide away. CDR3 nucleotides: TGCAGTGCTAGGGGACAGGGCAAAAACATTCAGTACTTC. It yields the protein CSARGQGKNIQYF. The genes are TRBV20-1 and TRBJ2-4, with 9 bases matching TRBD1. CDR1 DFQATT and CDR2 SNEGSKA come from the germline V gene (reference sequence). The CDR3 spans 13 residues. J lost 3 bases, V lost 3 bases, and 0 bases had no gene match.

This clonotype came up many times. The V gene is TRBV5-1, the J gene TRBJ2-3; a possible D gene is TRBD1 (5 bases). Germline V lookup: CDR1 SGHRS, CDR2 YFSETQ. The CDR3 has 16 amino acids. V was cut by 4 bases and J by 0 bases, with 15 bases left in between. Written as DNA, the CDR3 is TGCGCCAGCAGCGGGTCACAGGTGATTAGCACAGATACGCAGTATTTT. As protein: CASSGSQVISTDTQYF.

This clonotype came up many times. The V gene is TRBV6-5, the J gene TRBJ2-3; TRBD1 is a possible D gene (5 bases). Germline CDR1 is MNHEY and CDR2 is SVGAGI. This CDR3 has 15 amino acids. V lost 3 bases and J lost 2, with 12 bases in between. The CDR3 here is CASSYVQGLTDTQYF. For the CDR3, the DNA is TGTGCCAGCAGTTATGTTCAGGGCCTCACAGATACGCAGTATTTT.

This clonotype came up many times. The V and J genes are TRBV6-6 and TRBJ1-2; TRBD1 matches at 8 bases. From germline, CDR1 is MNHNY and CDR2 SVGAGI (reference sequence). This CDR3 has 15 residues. Losses at the gene ends were 5 bases for V and 6 bases for J; bases not matched to a gene: 11. CDR3 sequence reads: CASSDLGGRGHGYTF. The CDR3 DNA sequence: TGTGCCAGCAGTGATCTAGGGGGCAGGGGGCATGGCTACACCTTC.

This clonotype was seen repeatedly, ten times or more. The chain employs TRBV20-1 and TRBJ2-3; possibly TRBD2 for D (7 bases). Germline CDR1 is DFQATT and CDR2 is SNEGSKA (reference sequence). The CDR3 covers 15 residues. The ends were cut back, 3 bases at V and 1 base at J, with 14 bases in the middle. CDR3 nucleotide sequence: TGCAGTGCTAGTTCATACGGGGGGCGCACAGATACGCAGTATTTT. It yields the protein CSASSYGGRTDTQYF.

This clonotype was recorded at least ten times. The rearrangement uses TRBV3-1 and TRBJ2-6; the D is unclear. This CDR3 region has 15 residues. The germline gives CDR1 LGHDT, CDR2 YNNKEL (reference sequence). Trimming shortened V by 0 bases and J by 9 bases, and 12 bases separated the two germline ends. For the CDR3, the DNA is TGTGCCAGCAGCCAAGATAGTAACGGTGGCAACGTCCTGACTTTC. This codes for CASSQDSNGGNVLTF.

In its sample, this clonotype was seen many times. This chain joins TRBV4-3 and TRBJ1-1; 7 nucleotides align to TRBD1. The CDR3 is made up of 15 amino acids. Germline trimming cut 0 bases from V and 1 base from J; bases unmatched to any gene: 2. Germline assignment: CDR1 LGHNA and CDR2 YSLEER. The chain's CDR3 is CASSQDDRANTEAFF. DNA of the CDR3: TGCGCCAGCAGCCAAGATGACAGGGCGAACACTGAAGCTTTCTTT.

At least ten counts were recorded for this clonotype. The chain has TRBV5-6 and TRBJ2-3; D may be TRBD1 or TRBD2 (5 bases each). The germline V and J ends were trimmed by 4 bases and 2 bases, with 14 bases remaining between them. The CDR3 loop spans 15 amino acids. Germline CDR1 is SGHDT and CDR2 is YYEEEE. CDR3 DNA: TGTGCCAGCAGCCGTTGGGACCTCAACACAGATACGCAGTATTTT. Translated: CASSRWDLNTDTQYF.

This clonotype was observed at least ten times. The CDR3 sequence is CASSLGGGRNTEAFF. For the CDR3, the DNA is TGTGCCAGCAGCTTGGGGGGGGGCAGAAACACTGAAGCTTTCTTT. The V call is TRBV5-6, the J call TRBJ1-1; TRBD1 might be the D (6 bases). The CDR3 is made up of 15 amino acids. Germline CDR1 is SGHDT and CDR2 is YYEEEE. Trimming took 0 bases from V and 2 from J, leaving 11 bases between them.